The 9 T cell receptor beta chains below all came from one sample that was sequenced in a study of cytomegalovirus exposure and HLA in healthy donors. It was with 60 Vbeta and 13 Jbeta primers that the PCR ran. Produced via immunoSEQ multiplex PCR; TCRdb's table is partial and in-frame only. The sample carries about 81,000 clones, about 80% recorded once. The specimen sequenced was PBMCs. Source of these receptors: a man between 50 and 59 years old in good health and CMV-seropositive.

This chain uses TRBV5-6 with TRBJ2-5, with D uncertain. The germline gives CDR1 SGHDT, CDR2 YYEEEE. Trimming cost V 3 bases and J 4 bases, with 10 bases left between them. CDR3 length: 13 amino acids. The CDR3 spells CASSSPSGETQYF. CDR3 DNA: TGTGCCAGCAGCTCGCCCTCGGGAGAGACCCAGTACTTC.

This clone was picked up a small number of times. The rearrangement joins TRBV7-3 to TRBJ2-3; 7 nucleotides agree with TRBD2. The CDR3 has 15 amino acids. After removal of 2 bases from V and 2 bases from J, the junction contained 4 bases not matched to a gene. Looked up from germline, CDR1 is SGHTA and CDR2 is FQGTGA. This CDR3 reads CASSLGGGFTDTQYF. As DNA, the CDR3 is TGTGCCAGCAGCTTAGGCGGGGGATTCACAGATACGCAGTATTTT.

This clone was observed a single time. CDR3 sequence: CSVDSRSTDTQYF. In DNA form, the CDR3 reads TGCAGCGTTGATTCCAGAAGCACAGATACGCAGTATTTT. The chain recombines TRBV29-1 with TRBJ2-3; no reliable D call. Germline CDR1 SQVTM, CDR2 ANQGSEA. There are 13 residues in the CDR3. Trimming left V 3 bases short and J 0 bases short, with 7 bases between.

This clone was seen more than once but under ten times. V and J are TRBV7-9 and TRBJ2-3; 7 nucleotides agree with TRBD1. The CDR3 extends over 12 amino acids. Germline loops: CDR1 SEHNR, CDR2 FQNEAQ (reference sequence). J was trimmed by 9 bases and V by 5 bases; bases with no gene match: 5. CDR3 protein: CASSDRVATQYF. The CDR3 DNA reads as TGTGCCAGCAGCGACAGGGTAGCCACGCAGTATTTT.

This clone turned up a few times. The chain carries TRBV29-1 and TRBJ1-1; D gene unclear. The germline V gene encodes CDR1 SQVTM and CDR2 ANQGSEA. The CDR3 is 13 residues long. Trimming removed 5 bases at V and 9 bases at J, with 19 bases between. DNA for the CDR3: TGCAGCGTTACTGGACTGACTGTTAGAAAAGCTTTCTTT. Amino acid sequence: CSVTGLTVRKAFF.

The chain has TRBV10-1 and TRBJ2-7; 11 bases match TRBD2. CDR3 length: 14 residues. Per the germline V gene, CDR1 is WNHNN and CDR2 is SYGVQD (reference sequence). J was trimmed by 2 bases and V by 4 bases; bases with no gene match: 1. Here the CDR3 DNA reads TGCGCCAGCAGTGTAGCGGGAGGGCCCTACGAGCAGTACTTC. The encoded protein is CASSVAGGPYEQYF.

This clone was seen only once. This sequence joins TRBV6-1 and TRBJ2-2; 9 bases match TRBD2. V lost 7 bases to trimming and J lost 7 bases; unmatched junction nucleotides: 10. Germline loops: CDR1 MNHNS, CDR2 SASEGT. CDR3 size: 15 residues. CDR3 sequence: CASNLLAGVLGELFF. CDR3 nucleotide sequence: TGTGCCAGCAATTTATTAGCGGGAGTCCTCGGGGAGCTGTTTTTT.

The V and J genes are TRBV4-1 and TRBJ1-6, with 7 bases lining up with TRBD1. The CDR3 is made up of 15 amino acids. CDR1 and CDR2 from the germline V gene are MGHRA and YSYEKL. Trimming at V came to 4 bases and at J to 6 bases, leaving 6 bases not matched to a gene. This CDR3 is CASSPKGTANSPLHF. CDR3 in DNA: TGCGCCAGCAGCCCAAAAGGGACAGCTAATTCACCCCTCCACTTT.

The chain links TRBV10-3 to TRBJ2-6; no clear D. The CDR3 extends over 15 amino acids. CDR1 ENHRY and CDR2 SYGVKD come from the germline V gene. Trimming cost V 5 bases and J 0 bases, with 8 bases left between them. The chain's CDR3 is CAISMVSSGANVLTF. The CDR3 bases are TGTGCCATCAGTATGGTCAGCTCTGGGGCCAACGTCCTGACTTTC.